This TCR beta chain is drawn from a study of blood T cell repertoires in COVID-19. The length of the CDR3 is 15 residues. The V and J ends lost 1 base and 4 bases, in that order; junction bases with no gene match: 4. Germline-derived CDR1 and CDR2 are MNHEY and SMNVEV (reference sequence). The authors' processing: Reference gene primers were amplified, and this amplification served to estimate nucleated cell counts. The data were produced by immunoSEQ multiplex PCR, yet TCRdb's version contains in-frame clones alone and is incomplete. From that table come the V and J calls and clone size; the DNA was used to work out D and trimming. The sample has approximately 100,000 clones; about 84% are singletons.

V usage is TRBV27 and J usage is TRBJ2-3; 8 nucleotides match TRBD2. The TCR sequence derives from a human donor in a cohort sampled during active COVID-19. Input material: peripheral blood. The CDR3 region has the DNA TGTGCCAGCAGTTTATTCGGGAGGGACGCAGATACGCAGTATTTT. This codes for CASSLFGRDADTQYF.